These 15 T cell receptor beta chains were sequenced from one sample in a study of somatic mutations in cytotoxic T cells in rheumatoid arthritis. Measured with immunoSEQ multiplex PCR; TCRdb has only the in-frame clones, and not every one. The sample yields tens of thousands of clones, around 84% seen once. Sequenced input: CD8+ T cells sorted from blood. Source of these receptors: a woman aged 45-65 years in good health.

V usage is TRBV10-3 and J usage is TRBJ1-3; no reliable D call. The germline V and J ends were trimmed by 2 bases and 0 bases, with 11 bases remaining between them. Germline V gene data show CDR1 as ENHRY and CDR2 as SYGVKD. CDR3 length equals 16 residues. CDR3 DNA: TGTGCCATCAGTGAGGATGGACGGTACTCTGGAAACACCATATATTTT. Translation: CAISEDGRYSGNTIYF.

V usage is TRBV4-3 and J usage is TRBJ1-5; unclear D gene. Germline-derived CDR1 and CDR2 are LGHNA and YSLEER. This CDR3 comprises 16 residues. The ends were cut back, 4 bases at V and 6 bases at J, with 19 bases in the middle. The CDR3 region has the DNA TGCGCCAGCAGCCCCTCGCATTTCCGGTTCGCTCAGCCCCAGCATTTT. It specifies CASSPSHFRFAQPQHF.

The V and J genes are TRBV10-2 and TRBJ2-5, with 12 bases that match TRBD2. In germline, CDR1 is WSHSY, CDR2 SAAADI. V gave up 0 bases and J gave up 5 bases; unmatched junction bases: 13. The CDR3 has 19 residues. CDR3 bases: TGCGCCAGCAGTGAGTCTCTAGCGGGGGGGCGATCGGGATTGGAGACCCAGTACTTC. Protein: CASSESLAGGRSGLETQYF.

The rearrangement links TRBV13 to TRBJ2-3; TRBD2 is a possible D gene (6 bases). The germline CDR1 and CDR2 sequences are PRHDT and FYEKMQ (reference sequence). The V end lost 1 base, the J end lost 1 base, and 12 bases lay between the germline ends. There are 16 residues in the CDR3. CDR3 DNA: TGTGCCAGCAGCTTAGCGGGGACTTCGCGCACAGATACGCAGTATTTT. This codes for CASSLAGTSRTDTQYF.

This chain uses TRBV7-6 with TRBJ2-5, with TRBD2 as a possible D gene (7 bases). The V end was cut by 0 bases, the J end by 1 base, with 9 bases between. The CDR3 contains 15 residues. Germline V gene lookup returns CDR1 SGHVS and CDR2 FNYEAQ. CDR3 nucleotide sequence: TGTGCCAGCAGCTTAGCGGGGGGGCTCCAAGAGACCCAGTACTTC. Its translation is CASSLAGGLQETQYF.

The chain recombines TRBV13 with TRBJ1-3; D unresolved. The V gene's germline CDR1 is PRHDT and CDR2 FYEKMQ (reference sequence). Trimming left V 3 bases short and J 0 bases short, with 6 bases between. The CDR3 length is 14 residues. CDR3 sequence reads: CASSLGFSGNTIYF. The CDR3 DNA reads TGTGCCAGCAGCTTGGGATTCTCTGGAAACACCATATATTTT.

The gene calls are TRBV27 and TRBJ2-5; 10 nucleotides match TRBD2. The trim removed 5 bases at V and 7 bases at J, leaving 4 bases unmatched. Germline CDR1 reads MNHEY; CDR2 reads SMNVEV (reference sequence). The CDR3 totals 13 residues. CDR3 in DNA: TGTGCCAGCAGTCCCCAGCGGGGGGGGACCCAGTACTTC. Its translation is CASSPQRGGTQYF.

This clone was counted a single time. V gene TRBV27 combines with J gene TRBJ1-2; 7 bases map to TRBD1. The CDR3 sequence is 13 residues long. The ends lost 5 bases at V and 5 bases at J; junction bases unmatched: 5. In germline, CDR1 is MNHEY, CDR2 SMNVEV (reference sequence). DNA for the CDR3: TGTGCCAGCAGTCTGGGACAGAGTTATGGCTACACCTTC. Translation gives CASSLGQSYGYTF.

The chain joins TRBV19 to TRBJ1-6; no firm D call. V dropped 3 bases and J dropped 8 bases, with 11 bases sitting between them. The CDR3 covers 14 residues. Germline V CDR1 and CDR2: LNHDA, SQIVND (reference sequence). CDR3 DNA sequence: TGTGCCAGTAGTATGGGGTGGTCGGATTCACCCCTCCACTTT. This translates into CASSMGWSDSPLHF. Supplemented by reference TRBV19 and TRBJ1-6, the full variable domain reads DGGITQSPKYLFRKEGQNVTLSCEQNLNHDAMYWYRQDPGQGLRLIYYSQIVNDFQKGDIAEGYSVSREKKESFPLTVTSAQKNPTAFYLCASSMGWSDSPLHFGNGTRLTVT.

The rearrangement links TRBV14 to TRBJ2-1, with D possibly being TRBD1 (6 bases). Germline V CDR1 and CDR2: SGHDN, FVKESK. Trimming cost V 2 bases and J 6 bases, with 11 bases left between them. The CDR3 is 14 residues long. The CDR3 reads CASSQIVGGNEQFF. CDR3 coding DNA: TGTGCCAGCAGCCAAATCGTAGGGGGCAATGAGCAGTTCTTC.

The chain combines TRBV2 with TRBJ2-3, with D tentatively TRBD1 (5 bases). The CDR3 has 16 amino acids. Germline V CDR1 and CDR2: SNHLY, FYNNEI. V was trimmed by 3 bases and J by 2 bases, leaving 15 bases between them. In DNA, the CDR3 is TGTGCCAGCAGTGACAGGGCGAACTTTTACACAGATACGCAGTATTTT. Amino acid sequence: CASSDRANFYTDTQYF.

The count of this clone is one. This rearrangement joins TRBV7-6 to TRBJ1-6; D remains ambiguous. This CDR3 region has 17 residues. The V end lost 0 bases, the J end lost 3 bases, and 12 bases lay between the germline ends. The germline CDR1 and CDR2 sequences are SGHVS and FNYEAQ. CDR3 nucleotide sequence: TGTGCCAGCAGCTTAGCGTCTACCGAGGACTATAATTCACCCCTCCACTTT. It encodes CASSLASTEDYNSPLHF. Based on the CDR3 plus reference TRBV7-6 and TRBJ1-6, the full variable domain is GAGVSQSPRYKVTKRGQDVALRCDPISGHVSLYWYRQALGQGPEFLTYFNYEAQQDKSGLPNDRFSAERPEGSISTLTIQRTEQRDSAMYRCASSLASTEDYNSPLHFGNGTRLTVT.

J is TRBJ2-3 and V is TRBV9; D remains ambiguous. The CDR3 has 13 amino acids. V lost 3 bases, J lost 1 base, and 6 bases lay in between. Germline V gene lookup returns CDR1 SGDLS and CDR2 YYNGEE. The CDR3 nucleotides are TGTGCCAGCAGCGACAGTCGCACAGATACGCAGTATTTT. Protein product: CASSDSRTDTQYF. Supplemented by reference TRBV9 and TRBJ2-3, the full variable domain reads DSGVTQTPKHLITATGQRVTLRCSPRSGDLSVYWYQQSLDQGLQFLIQYYNGEERAKGNILERFSAQQFPDLHSELNLSSLELGDSALYFCASSDSRTDTQYFGPGTRLTVL.

V gene TRBV2 combines with J gene TRBJ1-1; a weak D match, TRBD1 (6 bases). The V gene lost 5 bases and the J gene lost 8 bases, with 18 bases spanning the gap. This CDR3 spans 14 amino acids. CDR1 is SNHLY, CDR2 FYNNEI, per germline. The CDR3 bases are TGTGCCAGCAGTCAGGGGCAGGGCTTGGGAGAAGCTTTCTTT. Translation gives CASSQGQGLGEAFF. Full variable domain (missing parts from reference TRBV2 and TRBJ1-1): EPEVTQTPSHQVTQMGQEVILRCVPISNHLYFYWYRQILGQKVEFLVSFYNNEISEKSEIFDDQFSVERPDGSNFTLKIRSTKLEDSAMYFCASSQGQGLGEAFFGQGTRLTVV.

V gene TRBV5-4 combines with J gene TRBJ2-7; 8 bases line up with TRBD2. This CDR3 has 14 residues. V lost 1 base to trimming and J lost 5 bases; unmatched junction nucleotides: 5. CDR1 and CDR2 (germline): SGHNT, YYREEE (reference sequence). Here the CDR3 reads CASSLPGGGNEQYF. CDR3 sequence (DNA): TGTGCCAGCAGCTTGCCCGGGGGGGGTAACGAGCAGTACTTC.